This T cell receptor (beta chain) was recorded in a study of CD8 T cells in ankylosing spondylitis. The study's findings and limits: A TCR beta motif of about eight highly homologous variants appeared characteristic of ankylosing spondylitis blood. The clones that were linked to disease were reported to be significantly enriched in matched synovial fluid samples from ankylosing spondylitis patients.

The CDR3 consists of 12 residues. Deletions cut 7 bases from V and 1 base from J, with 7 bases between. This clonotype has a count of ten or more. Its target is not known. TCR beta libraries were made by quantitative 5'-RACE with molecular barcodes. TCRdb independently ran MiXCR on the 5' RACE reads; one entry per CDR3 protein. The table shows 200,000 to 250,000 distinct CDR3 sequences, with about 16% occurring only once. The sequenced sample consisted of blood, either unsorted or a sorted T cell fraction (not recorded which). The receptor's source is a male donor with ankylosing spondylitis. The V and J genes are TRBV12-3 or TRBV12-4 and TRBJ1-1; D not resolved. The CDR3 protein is CASMQTNTEAFF. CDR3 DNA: TGTGCCAGCATGCAGACGAACACTGAAGCTTTCTTT.